One and the same sample provided the 28 T cell receptor beta chains below, sequenced in a study of blood T cell repertoires in COVID-19. The method was immunoSEQ multiplex PCR; TCRdb's version includes in-frame clones alone and lacks a portion of them. The sample lists 350,000 to 450,000 clones, 80% to 90% seen once, with 1.1% in the top ten. The sequencing sample was made of PBMCs or T cells enriched from blood (not recorded which). The receptors originated from a man aged 25 to 40 who had recovered from COVID-19.

The chain uses TRBV7-9 and TRBJ2-1; possible D gene TRBD1, 5 bases. V lost 6 bases and J lost 8, with 20 bases in between. The CDR3 runs to 15 residues. Germline lookup yields CDR1 SEHNR and CDR2 FQNEAQ (reference sequence). As DNA, the CDR3 is TGTGCCAGCAGACATACTCTAACTCTCAGGGATGAGCAGTTCTTC. Its translation is CASRHTLTLRDEQFF.

V gene TRBV5-6 combines with J gene TRBJ1-5; the D is unclear. V was pared by 1 base and J by 0 bases, with 14 bases between. The CDR3 consists of 17 residues. Germline lookup yields CDR1 SGHDT and CDR2 YYEEEE. The CDR3 DNA reads as TGTGCCAGCAGCTTGTGGCTCGGGGATCTTAGCAATCAGCCCCAGCATTTT. Its translation: CASSLWLGDLSNQPQHF.

The table lists this clone with a count of one. This chain links TRBV5-1 with TRBJ2-7; 7 bases are a match to TRBD1. J was trimmed by 0 bases and V by 0 bases; bases with no gene match: 6. Germline V gene sequence: CDR1 SGHRS, CDR2 YFSETQ. CDR3 length: 16 residues. CDR3 amino acids: CASSLGFRDSSYEQYF. In DNA form, the CDR3 reads TGCGCCAGCAGCTTGGGGTTTCGGGACAGCTCCTACGAGCAGTACTTC.

The rearrangement joins TRBV4-1 to TRBJ2-1; 7 bases match TRBD1. The CDR3 is made up of 16 amino acids. Trimming cost V 3 bases and J 7 bases; bases outside gene matches: 12. The germline V gene encodes CDR1 MGHRA and CDR2 YSYEKL. The CDR3 protein is CASSHPPGQGENEQFF. The CDR3 nucleotides read TGCGCCAGCAGCCATCCCCCCGGGCAGGGGGAGAATGAGCAGTTCTTC.

The genes are TRBV7-6 and TRBJ2-1; 8 bases fit TRBD2. The germline CDR1 and CDR2 sequences are SGHVS and FNYEAQ. The V segment lost 6 bases and the J segment 9 bases; nucleotides outside the gene matches: 7. This CDR3 has 13 amino acids. CDR3 nucleotides: TGTGCCAGCAGTTTTAACGGGGGGGGTGAGCAGTTCTTC. Translating it yields CASSFNGGGEQFF.

This rearrangement joins TRBV5-1 to TRBJ1-4; D gene unclear. Between the trimmed V and J ends, which lost 7 bases and 8 bases, there was a span of 9 bases. The CDR3 is 11 amino acids. The germline CDR1 and CDR2 sequences are SGHRS and YFSETQ. The DNA for the CDR3 is TGCGCCAGCTTGAGGTTGGAAAAACTGTTTTTT. Its translation is CASLRLEKLFF.

The chain is built from TRBV20-1 and TRBJ2-1, with D perhaps TRBD1 or TRBD2 (5 bases each). Trimming removed 3 bases at V and 6 bases at J, with 9 bases between. From germline, CDR1 is DFQATT and CDR2 SNEGSKA (reference sequence). The CDR3 length is 12 residues. CDR3 protein: CSASEGPNEQFF. The CDR3 coding sequence is TGCAGTGCTAGTGAGGGGCCCAATGAGCAGTTCTTC.

This clone appeared a few times. This chain links TRBV10-1 with TRBJ2-3, with TRBD2 matching 10 bases. The CDR3 runs 15 residues. The J segment lost 1 base and the V segment lost 5 bases, leaving 3 bases of the junction unmatched. CDR1 WNHNN and CDR2 SYGVQD come from the germline V gene (reference sequence). The CDR3 bases are TGCGCCAGCAGTAGCGGGAGGGCTCGCACAGATACGCAGTATTTT. Residues: CASSSGRARTDTQYF.

This clone appeared once. The chain couples TRBV6-2 or TRBV6-3 to TRBJ1-4, with TRBD1 as a possible D gene (5 bases). V was pared by 5 bases and J by 8 bases, with 18 bases between. This CDR3 region has 15 residues. From germline, CDR1 is MNHEY and CDR2 SVGEGT. The CDR3 is CASSPPGGRDEKLFF. CDR3 sequence (DNA): TGTGCCAGCAGTCCCCCGGGAGGACGGGACGAAAAACTGTTTTTT.

In nucleotides, the CDR3 is TGCAGCGTCGGAGGACTAGCGGGAGGGGACCCGACCGCGGTTGAGCAGTTCTTC. Protein sequence: CSVGGLAGGDPTAVEQFF. The chain uses TRBV29-1 and TRBJ2-1; 15 bases are a match to TRBD2. Unmatched junction bases numbered 18, after V lost 6 bases and J lost 9 bases. The CDR3 length is 18 residues. CDR1 and CDR2 from the germline V gene are SQVTM and ANQGSEA.

V gene TRBV7-2 combines with J gene TRBJ2-2; TRBD2 matches at 7 bases. The CDR3 spans 16 residues. Per germline, CDR1 SGHTA and CDR2 FQGNSA. J lost 5 bases, V lost 1 base, and 7 bases had no gene match. For the CDR3, the DNA is TGTGCCAGCAGCTTAGAACGCGGGAGTGGGACCGGGGAGCTGTTTTTT. Its protein product is CASSLERGSGTGELFF.

The rearrangement uses TRBV5-1 and TRBJ1-1; TRBD1 matches 7 bases. In germline, CDR1 is SGHRS, CDR2 YFSETQ. With V trimmed by 4 bases and J by 2 bases, 5 bases remained unmatched. The CDR3 spans 14 residues. CDR3 protein: CASSQGVSNTEAFF. Here the CDR3 DNA reads TGCGCCAGCAGCCAGGGGGTTTCTAACACTGAAGCTTTCTTT.

V usage is TRBV5-1 and J usage is TRBJ1-6; no definite D call. The CDR3 extends over 14 amino acids. Trimming stripped 0 bases from V and 3 bases from J, with 4 bases between. Germline-derived CDR1 and CDR2 are SGHRS and YFSETQ. The CDR3 here is CASSLDSYNSPLHF. CDR3 coding DNA: TGCGCCAGCAGCTTGGACAGCTATAATTCACCCCTCCACTTT.

As for this clone: Compared with germline, one end of the junction differs, possibly owing to a read error. V usage is TRBV7-8 and J usage is TRBJ2-5, with D maybe TRBD1 (6 bases). The CDR3 covers 14 residues. Germline V gives CDR1 SGHVS, CDR2 FQNEAQ. This chain's CDR3 is CASSLGVQGKTQYF. The CDR3 bases are TGTGCCAGCAGTTTAGGGGTCCAGGGGAAGACCCAGTACTTC.

This chain links TRBV6-5 with TRBJ2-2; tentative D call: TRBD2 (6 bases). The CDR3 runs to 15 residues. Trimming shortened V by 6 bases and J by 4 bases, and 15 bases separated the two germline ends. Germline lookup yields CDR1 MNHEY and CDR2 SVGAGI. For the CDR3, the DNA is TGTGCCAGCAGCGTGACTAGTCCGGGCACCGGGGAGCTGTTTTTT. Protein product: CASSVTSPGTGELFF.

V gene TRBV7-2 combines with J gene TRBJ2-5, with a tentative D call TRBD2 (7 bases). The CDR3 spans 14 residues. The germline CDR1 and CDR2 sequences are SGHTA and FQGNSA. Trimming removed 11 bases at V and 1 base at J, with 17 bases between. CDR3 DNA: TGTGCCCTATCATCCCGGGGGGCCCAAGAGACCCAGTACTTC. Protein product: CALSSRGAQETQYF.

The chain is built from TRBV27 and TRBJ1-2, with TRBD1 identical over 8 bases. The trim removed 4 bases at V and 0 bases at J, leaving 7 bases unmatched. Germline lookup yields CDR1 MNHEY and CDR2 SMNVEV (reference sequence). The CDR3 totals 16 residues. The chain's CDR3 is CASSSSGGIANYGYTF. CDR3 nucleotides: TGTGCCAGCAGTTCGTCAGGGGGCATAGCTAACTATGGCTACACCTTC.

This chain uses TRBV5-5 with TRBJ1-6; no reliable D call. The germline CDR1 and CDR2 sequences are SGHKS and YYEKEE (reference sequence). Trimming pared 0 bases from V and 7 bases from J, leaving 11 bases between. The CDR3 runs to 15 residues. The CDR3 protein is CASSLGGSANSPLHF. The CDR3 DNA reads as TGTGCCAGCAGCTTGGGTGGTAGTGCGAATTCACCCCTCCACTTT.

The CDR3: CASSLDVNEKLFF. DNA for the CDR3: TGTGCCAGCAGCTTAGATGTAAATGAAAAACTGTTTTTT. This rearrangement joins TRBV11-2 to TRBJ1-4; D remains unclear. Germline assignment: CDR1 SGHAT and CDR2 FQNNGV. CDR3 size: 13 residues. The V and J ends lost 0 bases and 5 bases respectively, with 4 bases between them.

This clone came up a few times. The CDR3 DNA is TGTGCCAGCAGTTACGGCCTGACCTACGAGCAGTACTTC. Its translation is CASSYGLTYEQYF. This sequence joins TRBV6-6 and TRBJ2-7; D remains ambiguous. This CDR3 has 13 residues. Germline loops: CDR1 MNHNY, CDR2 SVGAGI (reference sequence). With 2 bases removed from V and 2 bases from J, the gap between germline ends came to 7 bases.

The chain joins TRBV11-3 to TRBJ2-7; maybe TRBD2 (5 bases). The V end lost 5 bases, the J end lost 2 bases, and 10 bases lay between the germline ends. This CDR3 has 13 amino acids. The germline V gene encodes CDR1 SGHNT and CDR2 YENEEA. The chain's CDR3 is CASSVDGTYEQYF. CDR3 nucleotide sequence: TGTGCCAGCAGCGTGGACGGGACCTACGAGCAGTACTTC.

This chain uses TRBV3-1 (or the pseudogene TRBV3-2) with TRBJ1-6; 9 bases are shared with TRBD1. The CDR3 spans 16 residues. The germline V gene has CDR1 LGHDT and CDR2 YNNKEL (reference sequence). The V gene end was trimmed by 4 bases and the J gene end by 7 bases; junction bases not matched to a gene: 8. CDR3 amino acids: CASSLWTGVLNSPLHF. The DNA of the CDR3 is TGTGCCAGCAGCCTTTGGACAGGGGTGTTGAATTCACCCCTCCACTTT.

This chain links TRBV27 with TRBJ1-2, with 7 bases aligning to TRBD1. Looked up from germline, CDR1 is MNHEY and CDR2 is SMNVEV (reference sequence). The CDR3 extends over 13 amino acids. The ends lost 6 bases at V and 8 bases at J; junction bases unmatched: 9. The chain's CDR3 is CASRDRRAYGYTF. CDR3 nucleotides: TGTGCCAGCAGGGACAGGAGGGCTTACGGCTACACCTTC.

This sequence joins TRBV5-1 and TRBJ1-1; 9 bases agree with TRBD1. Losses at the gene ends were 5 bases for V and 0 bases for J; bases not matched to a gene: 2. Germline V lookup: CDR1 SGHRS, CDR2 YFSETQ. The CDR3 runs to 14 residues. CDR3 bases: TGCGCCAGCAGTACAGGGGGCATGAACACTGAAGCTTTCTTT. Protein sequence: CASSTGGMNTEAFF.

The genes are TRBV30 and TRBJ2-1; 7 nucleotides line up with TRBD1. Germline CDR1 is GTSNPN and CDR2 is SVGIG (reference sequence). This CDR3 spans 12 amino acids. J was trimmed by 5 bases and V by 4 bases; bases with no gene match: 2. The chain's CDR3 is CAWTGGHNEQFF. In DNA, the CDR3 is TGTGCCTGGACAGGGGGTCACAATGAGCAGTTCTTC.

The CDR3 DNA reads TGTGCCAGCAGCCCGGGACTTTCCCCCTACGAGCAGTACTTC. Residues: CASSPGLSPYEQYF. The genes are TRBV7-8 and TRBJ2-7, with TRBD2 as a possible D gene (6 bases). Germline V lookup: CDR1 SGHVS, CDR2 FQNEAQ. The CDR3 extends over 14 amino acids. Deletions cut 5 bases from V and 2 bases from J, with 13 bases between. Looking up the rest from reference TRBV7-8 and TRBJ2-7 gives the full variable domain: GAGVSQSPRYKVAKRGQDVALRCDPISGHVSLFWYQQALGQGPEFLTYFQNEAQLDKSGLPSDRFFAERPEGSVSTLKIQRTQQEDSAVYLCASSPGLSPYEQYFGPGTRLTVT.

The V call is TRBV27, the J call TRBJ2-2; D is possibly TRBD1 (5 bases). The CDR3 totals 15 residues. Per germline, CDR1 MNHEY and CDR2 SMNVEV (reference sequence). The V and J ends lost 5 bases and 4 bases respectively, with 14 bases between them. The CDR3 loop is CASSPLRQGTGELFF. The DNA of the CDR3 is TGTGCCAGCAGTCCGCTTAGGCAGGGCACCGGGGAGCTGTTTTTT.

The V and J genes are TRBV7-6 and TRBJ2-1; 8 nucleotides line up with TRBD2. Looked up from germline, CDR1 is SGHVS and CDR2 is FNYEAQ. There are 17 residues in the CDR3. Unmatched junction bases numbered 12, after V lost 1 base and J lost 7 bases. The CDR3: CASSLVPAGALTNEQFF. CDR3 sequence (DNA): TGTGCCAGCAGCTTAGTACCAGCGGGGGCCCTTACTAATGAGCAGTTCTTC.